A selection of T cell receptor beta chains follows, all from one sample in a study of vaccination and CD4 T cells after COVID-19. No antigen has been assigned to these receptors. A single record per CDR3 protein comes from TCRdb applying MiXCR to the PCR reads. The data show about 15,000 distinct CDR3 sequences, with over 50% seen just once and roughly 12% held by the top ten. What was sequenced was CD4+ T cells from blood, cultured in vitro. The receptor source for this set is a human donor who had recovered from COVID-19. Both conserved end residues are trimmed from each CDR3.

j_call v_call cdr3_aa
TRBJ1-2 TRBV3-1 ASSQDRRGYT
TRBJ2-7 TRBV6-2/TRBV6-3 ASRDGTFSYEQY
TRBJ1-1 TRBV3-1 ASTSLGQGTEAF
TRBJ1-3 TRBV7-8 ASSPFPRVSGNTIY
TRBJ2-2 TRBV19 ASRVKTGPGELF
TRBJ1-4 TRBV28 ASRGTGEVEKLF
TRBJ1-3 TRBV4-3 ASSQDLAGAGNTIY
TRBJ1-5 TRBV7-2 ASSFGGGGNQPQH
TRBJ2-3 TRBV24-1 ATSWGTGTDTQY
TRBJ2-7 TRBV11-2 ASSLGLTGRGLSYEQY
TRBJ1-5 TRBV5-1 ASSLQYSNQPQH
TRBJ2-1 TRBV9 ASSVGAGEAHEQF
TRBJ1-2 TRBV5-4 ASSSGGSGYT
TRBJ1-6 TRBV20-1 SARERTFYNSPLH
TRBJ2-3 TRBV7-2 ASSLPRRENTQY
TRBJ1-2 TRBV5-1 ASSLFGTGTDYGYT
TRBJ2-3 TRBV30 AWSYRGGLRSQY
TRBJ2-7 TRBV2 ASSPSDRGTYEQY
TRBJ1-1 TRBV20-1 SARLNTEAF
TRBJ2-5 TRBV20-1 SASGGRGETQY
TRBJ2-7 TRBV6-2/TRBV6-3 ASITLRDRTYEQY
TRBJ1-2 TRBV20-1 SAEPQGARKGYT
TRBJ2-1 TRBV28 ASSRGGEGSNEQF
TRBJ1-2 TRBV21-1 ASSKDLKGSVDYGYT
TRBJ2-1 TRBV9 ASSVEPGSYNEQF
TRBJ1-4 TRBV7-2 ASSFGQGNEKLF
TRBJ1-2 TRBV20-1 SASGGSYGYT
TRBJ1-5 TRBV19 ASSIDANQPQH
TRBJ1-5 TRBV7-6 ASSLVVGDQPQH
TRBJ2-3 TRBV20-1 SAPRTSSIDTQY
TRBJ2-3 TRBV10-2 ASGLAGGGTQY
TRBJ2-3 TRBV7-2 ASSQRSSTDTQY
TRBJ1-2 TRBV6-1 ASGAGAYGYT
TRBJ2-2 TRBV7-6 ASSLEWTNTGELF
TRBJ2-5 TRBV20-1 SAPRSSGGAGETQY
TRBJ1-1 TRBV2 ASTWDISNTEAF
TRBJ2-2 TRBV6-5 ASSLETTNTGELF
TRBJ1-5 TRBV10-3 AISGDREGQPQH
TRBJ1-1 TRBV6-2/TRBV6-3 ASSYSIRDRGNTEAF
TRBJ1-6 TRBV6-5 ASSYSISGGSYNSPLH
TRBJ1-6 TRBV4-1 ASSLGGVPLH
TRBJ2-5 TRBV6-2/TRBV6-3 ATLDRLEETQY
TRBJ2-3 TRBV19 ASTQRLITDTQY
TRBJ2-1 TRBV6-1 ASSQGGALGYNEQF
TRBJ1-5 TRBV20-1 SARDLGAGSSPQH
TRBJ2-3 TRBV20-1 GAGTTDTQY
TRBJ1-1 TRBV7-6 ASRRITSTEAF
TRBJ2-7 TRBV6-1 ASSASGVAGGASIYEQY
TRBJ2-7 TRBV19 ASTPSGFNSYEQY
TRBJ1-1 TRBV20-1 SARPRYRGAMNTEAF
TRBJ2-2 TRBV12-3/TRBV12-4 ASSLRSWARYTGELF
TRBJ2-7 TRBV2 ASSTPGGSPDGEQY
TRBJ2-1 TRBV7-3 ASSPRDLYNEQF
TRBJ2-5 TRBV30 AWNRWGGETQY
TRBJ2-7 TRBV7-2 ASSPQPQSYEQY
TRBJ1-5 TRBV7-2 ASSFFSSGNQPQH
TRBJ1-5 TRBV14 ASSQGAGQPQH
TRBJ2-6 TRBV10-3 AIKKGGVGSESGANVLT
TRBJ2-7 TRBV29-1 SVTGTQAYEQY
TRBJ2-1 TRBV5-1 ASSRRGQGDNEQF